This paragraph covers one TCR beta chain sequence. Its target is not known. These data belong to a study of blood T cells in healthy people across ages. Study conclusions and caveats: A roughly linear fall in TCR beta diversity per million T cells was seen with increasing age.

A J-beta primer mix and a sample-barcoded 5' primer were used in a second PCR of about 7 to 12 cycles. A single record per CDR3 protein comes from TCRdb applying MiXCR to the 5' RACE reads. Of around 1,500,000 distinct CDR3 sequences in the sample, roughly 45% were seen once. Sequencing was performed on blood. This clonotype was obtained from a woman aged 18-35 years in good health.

This CDR3 reads CASSLVPPGLAGLRSYNEQFF. CDR3 nucleotides: TGTGCCAGCAGTTTAGTTCCACCGGGACTAGCGGGACTCCGCTCCTACAATGAGCAGTTCTTC. This rearrangement joins TRBV27 to TRBJ2-1; 13 nucleotides match TRBD2. Germline V CDR1 and CDR2: MNHEY, SMNVEV (reference sequence). There are 21 residues in the CDR3. The trim removed 2 bases at V and 0 bases at J, leaving 13 bases unmatched.